Presented here are 4 T cell receptor beta chains from one specimen sequenced in a study of blood T cell repertoires in COVID-19 (TCRdb year 2020). Libraries were made using the immunoSEQ multiplex PCR assay. TCRdb mirrors the immuneACCESS table, restricted to in-frame sequences. Some clones are absent from its copies; in checked studies, under half trace to an unresolved V gene, and the reason for the others is unknown. For this sample the table gives a few hundred thousand clones, of which 87% were detected only once. Jointly, the top ten make up about 9.4% of the sample. The sequencing input was PBMCs or T cells enriched from blood (not recorded which). These receptor sequences come from a man aged 18 to 29 with acute COVID-19.

The rearrangement uses TRBV14 and TRBJ2-3, with 7 bases that match TRBD2. CDR3 length equals 17 residues. Germline-derived CDR1 and CDR2 are SGHDN and FVKESK. Trimming took 0 bases from V and 0 from J; bases not matched to a gene: 6. CDR3 sequence: CASSQDWLAESTDTQYF. CDR3 sequence (DNA): TGTGCCAGCAGCCAAGATTGGCTAGCGGAAAGCACAGATACGCAGTATTTT.

This clone was observed a single time. The chain carries TRBV27 and TRBJ1-5; 8 nucleotides align to TRBD1. Germline V lookup: CDR1 MNHEY, CDR2 SMNVEV (reference sequence). The V and J ends lost 5 bases and 7 bases, in that order; junction bases with no gene match: 7. The CDR3 sequence is 14 residues long. CDR3 sequence reads: CASSPRGLEQPQHF. CDR3 sequence (DNA): TGTGCCAGCAGTCCCAGGGGGCTGGAGCAGCCCCAGCATTTT.

The chain recombines TRBV11-2 with TRBJ2-7; 11 bases are a match to TRBD1. The V and J ends lost 1 base and 3 bases, in that order; junction bases with no gene match: 8. The germline V gene has CDR1 SGHAT and CDR2 FQNNGV. The CDR3 is 17 amino acids. The CDR3 DNA follows: TGTGCCAGCAGCTTAGTAGGAAACGGGACAGGGGGCTACGAGCAGTACTTC. It encodes CASSLVGNGTGGYEQYF.

The genes are TRBV7-9 and TRBJ2-3, with TRBD2 identical over 7 bases. The J segment lost 4 bases and the V segment lost 4 bases, leaving 11 bases of the junction unmatched. The germline CDR1 and CDR2 sequences are SEHNR and FQNEAQ (reference sequence). The CDR3 is 16 amino acids. The chain's CDR3 is CASSSLNSGSPDTQYF. The CDR3 DNA is TGTGCCAGCAGCTCCTTGAATAGCGGGTCCCCAGATACGCAGTATTTT.